This TCR beta chain originates from a study of response to subunit inactivated influenza vaccine. Trimming removed 3 bases at V and 0 bases at J, with 8 bases between. This CDR3 contains 14 residues. A few counts support this clonotype. The antigen is unknown. Study-wide results and caveats: That few new T cells are recruited by each seasonal influenza vaccination was the authors' suggestion.

TCRdb re-called the RT-PCR reads through MiXCR, storing one row per CDR3 protein. The table lists about 540,000 distinct CDR3 sequences, approximately 22% of them singletons. This sample also appeared in a second study, on T cells expressing NK-cell markers. That work adds: The authors made TCR beta cDNA libraries by 5'RACE template switching. This switching added a universal primer site and UMIs. It was sorted CD3+CD56+NKG2C+, CD3+CD56+NKG2C- and CD3+CD56-NKG2C+ T cells that supplied the TCR beta repertoires. Whether expanded NKG2C+ T cell clones were HCMV-specific remained unclear.

This sequence was found in a man in his fifties who received an inactivated influenza vaccine. This sample comprised CD4+ T cells sorted from PBMCs, obtained about 12 days after vaccination. The chain employs TRBV12-3 or TRBV12-4 and TRBJ2-5; D might be TRBD1 (6 bases). The CDR3: CASSFQGYQETQYF. CDR3 DNA sequence: TGTGCCAGCAGTTTCCAGGGGTACCAAGAGACCCAGTACTTC.